This T cell receptor beta chain was sequenced for a study of T cell repertoires in cytomegalovirus infection. Notes on the study in general: Dominating the ex vivo response were HLA-C-restricted CMV-specific TCR beta clonotypes.

Comments on this clonotype: No antigen is known for it.

Trimming stripped 0 bases from V and 1 base from J, with 12 bases between. The CDR3 totals 15 residues. Germline V gives CDR1 DFQATT, CDR2 SNEGSKA (reference sequence). In TCRdb, the reads were re-called with MiXCR into one record per CDR3 protein. The sample contains about 450,000 distinct CDR3 sequences, roughly 31% of which appear only once. V usage is TRBV20-1 and J usage is TRBJ1-1; no reliable D call. Material for sequencing was PBMCs. The receptor's source is a human donor in good health (CMV status not recorded). Some clones in this sample may be carry-over from other donors' samples. The CDR3 spells CSARDAQHWNTEAFF. The CDR3 bases are TGCAGTGCTAGAGATGCTCAACATTGGAACACTGAAGCTTTCTTT.